The following is a TCR beta chain sequence with its context. What it binds is not known. The investigators reverse transcribed all of the isolated RNA, so they sequenced expressed TCRB transcripts. The table came from immunoSEQ multiplex PCR; TCRdb's copy has only in-frame clones and leaves some out. Among about 640,000 clones listed, 9.5% to 15% were seen once. The data belong to a study of beta chain features in type 1 diabetes. Findings and limits, study-wide: The study found moderately but significantly shorter TCRB CDR3s in all four CD4+ subsets of Type 1 diabetes patients.

Trimming stripped 1 base from V and 10 bases from J, with 14 bases between. Per germline, CDR1 LGHNA and CDR2 YNFKEQ. There are 15 residues in the CDR3. Specimen: naive CD4+ T cells from blood. The rearrangement joins TRBV4-2 to TRBJ1-6, with D tentatively TRBD1 (5 bases). This receptor was identified in a man aged 25-45 years with type 1 diabetes. Written as DNA, the CDR3 is TGTGCCAGCAGCCAAGGGTCGCAGGGAGGATCACCCCTCCACTTT. This translates into CASSQGSQGGSPLHF.